This TCR beta chain was retrieved from a study of T cells in Graves' hyperthyroidism and ophthalmopathy. For the study at large: Peripheral blood sampling occurred at initial diagnosis, before any treatment.

The source material, RNA transcripts, was used to amplify TCR beta CDR3 regions. A first-round RT-PCR of the TCR CDR3 used the HTBI primer set. TCRdb independently ran MiXCR on the multiplex PCR reads; one entry per CDR3 protein. The table shows about 370,000 distinct CDR3 sequences, with around 15% occurring only once. Patients with uncontrolled infections, other autoimmune diseases, pregnancy or lactation were excluded. Clinical symptoms, serum thyroxine and TRAb, thyroid ultrasound and orbital computed tomography were used for the diagnoses. This clonotype was recorded at least ten times. Germline trimming cut 3 bases from V and 3 bases from J; bases unmatched to any gene: 9. This CDR3 is 15 amino acids long. The germline V gene has CDR1 DFQATT and CDR2 SNEGSKA (reference sequence).

The genes are TRBV20-1 and TRBJ2-7, with 9 bases fitting TRBD2. The clonotype comes from a woman aged 55 to 70 with Graves' ophthalmopathy. Sequenced input: blood. The CDR3: CSASGSGSLVYEQYF. CDR3 nucleotide sequence: TGCAGTGCTAGTGGTAGCGGGAGTTTGGTCTACGAGCAGTACTTC.